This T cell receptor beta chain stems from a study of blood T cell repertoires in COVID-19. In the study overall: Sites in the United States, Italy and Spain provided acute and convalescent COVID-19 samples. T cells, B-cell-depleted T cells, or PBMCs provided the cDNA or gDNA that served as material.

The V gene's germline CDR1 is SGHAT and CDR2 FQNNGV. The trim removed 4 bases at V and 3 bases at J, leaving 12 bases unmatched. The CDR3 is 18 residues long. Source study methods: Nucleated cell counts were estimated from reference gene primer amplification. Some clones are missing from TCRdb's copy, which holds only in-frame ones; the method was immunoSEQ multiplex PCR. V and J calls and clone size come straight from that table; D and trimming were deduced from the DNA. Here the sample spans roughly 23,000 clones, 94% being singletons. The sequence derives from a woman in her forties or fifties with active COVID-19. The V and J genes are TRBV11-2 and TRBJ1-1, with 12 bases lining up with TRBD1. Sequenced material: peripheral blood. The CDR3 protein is CASSSGGQGALGDTEAFF. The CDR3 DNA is TGTGCCAGCAGCTCCGGGGGACAGGGGGCGCTTGGGGACACTGAAGCTTTCTTT.